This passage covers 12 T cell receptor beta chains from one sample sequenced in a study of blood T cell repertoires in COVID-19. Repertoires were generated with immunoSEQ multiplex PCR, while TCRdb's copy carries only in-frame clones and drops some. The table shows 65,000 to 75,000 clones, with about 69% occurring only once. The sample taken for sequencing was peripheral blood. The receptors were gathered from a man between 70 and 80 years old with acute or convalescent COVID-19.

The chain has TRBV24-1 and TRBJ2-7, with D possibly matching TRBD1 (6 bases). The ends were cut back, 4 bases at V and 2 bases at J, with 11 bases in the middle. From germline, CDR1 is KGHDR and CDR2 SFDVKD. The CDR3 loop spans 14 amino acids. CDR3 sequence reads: CATSETGQPYEQYF. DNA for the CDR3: TGTGCCACCAGTGAGACCGGACAGCCCTACGAGCAGTACTTC.

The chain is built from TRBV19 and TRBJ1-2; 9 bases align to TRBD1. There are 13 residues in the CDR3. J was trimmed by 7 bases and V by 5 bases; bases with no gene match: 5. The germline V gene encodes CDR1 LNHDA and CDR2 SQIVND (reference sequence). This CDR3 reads CASSLQGAAGYTF. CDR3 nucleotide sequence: TGTGCCAGTAGTTTACAGGGGGCAGCTGGCTACACCTTC.

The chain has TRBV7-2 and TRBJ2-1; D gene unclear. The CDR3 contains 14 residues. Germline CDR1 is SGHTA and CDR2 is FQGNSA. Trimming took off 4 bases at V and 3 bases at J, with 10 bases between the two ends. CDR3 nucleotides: TGTGCCAGCAGCTCCAGGCCGGACTACAATGAGCAGTTCTTC. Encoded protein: CASSSRPDYNEQFF.

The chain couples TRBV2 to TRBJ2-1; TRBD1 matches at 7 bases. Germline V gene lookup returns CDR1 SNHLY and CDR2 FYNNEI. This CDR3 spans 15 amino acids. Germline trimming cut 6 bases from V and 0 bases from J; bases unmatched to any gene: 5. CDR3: CASSLTGNSYNEQFF. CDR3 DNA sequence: TGTGCCAGCAGCCTGACAGGGAACTCCTACAATGAGCAGTTCTTC.

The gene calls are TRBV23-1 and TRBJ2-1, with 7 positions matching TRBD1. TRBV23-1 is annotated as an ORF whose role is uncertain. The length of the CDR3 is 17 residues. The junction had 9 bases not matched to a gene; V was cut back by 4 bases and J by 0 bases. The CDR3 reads CASSPYRDRSSYNEQFF. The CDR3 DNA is TGCGCCAGCAGTCCTTACCGGGACAGAAGCTCCTACAATGAGCAGTTCTTC.

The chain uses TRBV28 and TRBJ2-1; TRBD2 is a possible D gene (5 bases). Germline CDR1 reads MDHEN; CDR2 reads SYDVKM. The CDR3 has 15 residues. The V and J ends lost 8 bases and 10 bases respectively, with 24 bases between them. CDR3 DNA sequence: TGTGCCAGCGCGAGCAGTGCGCGGGCTATACGGGAGCAGTTCTTC. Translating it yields CASASSARAIREQFF.

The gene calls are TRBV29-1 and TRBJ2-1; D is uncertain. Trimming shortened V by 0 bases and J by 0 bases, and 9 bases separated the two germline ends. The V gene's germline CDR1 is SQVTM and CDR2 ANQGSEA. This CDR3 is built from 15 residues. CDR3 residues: CSVEDTVSSYNEQFF. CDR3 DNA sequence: TGCAGCGTTGAAGATACCGTGAGCTCCTACAATGAGCAGTTCTTC.

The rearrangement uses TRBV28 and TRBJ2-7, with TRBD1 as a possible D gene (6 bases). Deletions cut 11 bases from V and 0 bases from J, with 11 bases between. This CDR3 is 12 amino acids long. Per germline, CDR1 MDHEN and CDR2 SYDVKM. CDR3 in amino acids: CAAEDSSYEQYF. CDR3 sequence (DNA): TGTGCCGCAGAGGACAGCTCCTACGAGCAGTACTTC.

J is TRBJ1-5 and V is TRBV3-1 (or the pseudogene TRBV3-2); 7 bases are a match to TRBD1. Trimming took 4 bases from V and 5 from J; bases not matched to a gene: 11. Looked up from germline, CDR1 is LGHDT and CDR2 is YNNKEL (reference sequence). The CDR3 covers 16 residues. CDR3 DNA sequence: TGTGCCAGCAGCCTCAGGGGGGCCATGAAGTATCAGCCCCAGCATTTT. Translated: CASSLRGAMKYQPQHF.

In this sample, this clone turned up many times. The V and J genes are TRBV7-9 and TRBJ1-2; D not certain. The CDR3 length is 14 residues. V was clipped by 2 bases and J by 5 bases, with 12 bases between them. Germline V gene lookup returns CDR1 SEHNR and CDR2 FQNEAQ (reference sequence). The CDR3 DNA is TGTGCCAGCAGCTTAATGGAGGATTCTTATGGCTACACCTTC. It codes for CASSLMEDSYGYTF.

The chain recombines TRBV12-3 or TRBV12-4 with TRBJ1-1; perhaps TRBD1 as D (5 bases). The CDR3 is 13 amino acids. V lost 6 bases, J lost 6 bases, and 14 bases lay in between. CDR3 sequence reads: CASRPGGRPEAFF. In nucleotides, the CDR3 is TGTGCCAGCAGGCCTGGGGGGAGGCCTGAAGCTTTCTTT.

The CDR3 protein is CAISVRPSDGDTIYF. In DNA, the CDR3 is TGTGCCATCAGTGTCAGGCCATCGGACGGGGACACCATATATTTT. This chain connects TRBV10-3 to TRBJ1-3; D remains unclear. Looked up from germline, CDR1 is ENHRY and CDR2 is SYGVKD. The length of the CDR3 is 15 residues. Deletions cut 4 bases from V and 8 bases from J, with 18 bases between.